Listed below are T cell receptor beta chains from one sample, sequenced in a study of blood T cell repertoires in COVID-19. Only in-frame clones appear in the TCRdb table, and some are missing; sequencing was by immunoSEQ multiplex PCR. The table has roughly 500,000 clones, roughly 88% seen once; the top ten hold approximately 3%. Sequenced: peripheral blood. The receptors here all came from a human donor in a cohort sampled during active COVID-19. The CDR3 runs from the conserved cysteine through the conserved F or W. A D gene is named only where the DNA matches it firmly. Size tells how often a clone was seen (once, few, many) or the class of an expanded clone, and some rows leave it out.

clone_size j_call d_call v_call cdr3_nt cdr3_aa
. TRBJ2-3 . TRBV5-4 TGTGCCAGCAGCCACGGAGGAGGGGGCACAGATACGCAGTATTTT CASSHGGGGTDTQYF
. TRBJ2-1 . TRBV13 TGTGCCAGCAGCTTGGGGGGGCGCCCCAATGAGCAGTTCTTC CASSLGGRPNEQFF
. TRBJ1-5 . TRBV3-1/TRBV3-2 TGTGCCAGACCTAATACTGACAGGTGCAATCAGCCCCAGCATTTT CARPNTDRCNQPQHF
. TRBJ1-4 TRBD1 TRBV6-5 TGTGCCAGCTCCTCATGGAACAGGGGGGGTGAAAAACTGTTTTTT CASSSWNRGGEKLFF
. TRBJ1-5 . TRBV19 TGTGCCAGTAGTAAGGAAGGAGGGTCAAATCAGCCCCAGCATTTT CASSKEGGSNQPQHF
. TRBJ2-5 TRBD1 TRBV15 TGTGCCACCAGCAGAGAAGGGACAGGGCTCGGGGTCCAGTACTTC CATSREGTGLGVQYF
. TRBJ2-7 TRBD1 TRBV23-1 TGCGCCAGCATACACAACAGGGGGATAGGGTACGAGCAGTACTTC CASIHNRGIGYEQYF
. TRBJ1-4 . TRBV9 TGTGCCAGCAGCGTAGATGCAGGGACTAATGAAAAACTGTTTTTT CASSVDAGTNEKLFF
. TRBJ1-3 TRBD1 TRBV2 TGTGCCAGCAGCGTCCGGGACAGGGCTCCGCAGTCTGGAAACACCATATATTTT CASSVRDRAPQSGNTIYF
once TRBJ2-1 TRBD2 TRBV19 TGTGCCAGTAGTATGGGACTAGCGGGTAAGCAGTTCTTC CASSMGLAGKQFF
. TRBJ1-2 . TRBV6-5 TGTGCCAGCAGTATAATGACGGGAGCCTTCTATGGCTACACCTTC CASSIMTGAFYGYTF
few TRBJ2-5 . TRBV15 TGTGCCACCAGCAGAGATAAGGCAGGGGAGACCCAGTACTTC CATSRDKAGETQYF
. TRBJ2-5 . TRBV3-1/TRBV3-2 TGTGCCAGCAGCCAAGGCGACAGGCTAAGGCTTGAAGAGACCCAGTACTTC CASSQGDRLRLEETQYF
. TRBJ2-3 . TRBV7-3 TGTGCCAGCAGCACAGGGCACACAGATACGCAGTATTTT CASSTGHTDTQYF
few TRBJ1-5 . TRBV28 TGTGCCAGCAGTTTAAATAGTGACTATCAGCCCCAGCATTTT CASSLNSDYQPQHF
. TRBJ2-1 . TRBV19 TGTGCCAGTAGTATTAGACTAGTCTACAATGAGCAGTTCTTC CASSIRLVYNEQFF
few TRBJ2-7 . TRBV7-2 TGTGCCAGCAGCTTATCCGGTTCCGAGCAGTACTTC CASSLSGSEQYF
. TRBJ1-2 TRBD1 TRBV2 TGTGCCAGCACCCTATCCGGACAGGGCGATGGCTACACCTTC CASTLSGQGDGYTF
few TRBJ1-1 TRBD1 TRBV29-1 TGCAGCGTTGAGACAGGGTTGAACACTGAAGCTTTCTTT CSVETGLNTEAFF
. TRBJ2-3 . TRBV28 TGTGCCAGCAGACGCGGGACCCACAGGGGTACAGATACGCAGTATTTT CASRRGTHRGTDTQYF
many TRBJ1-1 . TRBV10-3 TGTGCCATCAGGACACAGGGACCGAACACTGAAGCTTTCTTT CAIRTQGPNTEAFF
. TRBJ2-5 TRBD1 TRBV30 TGTGCCTGGAGTGCGAAGCGAGGACAGGCCCCCCAAGAGACCCAGTACTTC CAWSAKRGQAPQETQYF
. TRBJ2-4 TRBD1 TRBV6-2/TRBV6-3 TGTGCCAGCAGCCCGGGACAGGGGAAAAACATTCAGTACTTC CASSPGQGKNIQYF
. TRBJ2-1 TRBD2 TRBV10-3 TGTGCCATAGGACTAGCGGACTCCTACAATGAGCAGTTCTTC CAIGLADSYNEQFF
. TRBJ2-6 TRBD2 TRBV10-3 TGTGCCGGCAGGGACGGACTAGGTGGGGCCAACGTCCTGACTTTC CAGRDGLGGANVLTF
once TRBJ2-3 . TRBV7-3 TGTGCCAGCAGCCTAGTATCCAACCGAGGAGATACGCAGTATTTT CASSLVSNRGDTQYF
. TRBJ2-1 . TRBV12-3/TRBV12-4 TGTGCCAGCGTCGACAGTACCAATGAGCAGTTCTTC CASVDSTNEQFF
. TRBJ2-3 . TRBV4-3 TGCGCCAGCAGCCAAGACTCGCTGCAGGGCCCCACATACGATACGCAGTATTTT CASSQDSLQGPTYDTQYF
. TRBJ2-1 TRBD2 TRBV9 TGTGCCAGCAGCGTGACTAGCGGGGCCTCCTACAATGAGCAGTTCTTC CASSVTSGASYNEQFF
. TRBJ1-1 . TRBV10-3 TGTGCCATCACGATAGGGGCCGGGAGCACTGAAGCTTTCTTT CAITIGAGSTEAFF
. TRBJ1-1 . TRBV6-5 TGTGCCAGCAGTTTATCCTACAGGGTTTCGGGCACTGAAGCTTTCTTT CASSLSYRVSGTEAFF
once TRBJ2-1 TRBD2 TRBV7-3 TGTGCCAGCAGCATTACCGGGACTAAGTACAATGAGCAGTTCTTC CASSITGTKYNEQFF
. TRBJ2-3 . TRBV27 TGTGCCAGCAGTAGCCTGAGGGATACGCAGTATTTT CASSSLRDTQYF
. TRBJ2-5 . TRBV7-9 TGTGCCAGCAGCTCTCGCCCCACTGGAGAGACCCAGTACTTC CASSSRPTGETQYF